The rows below give T cell receptor beta chains drawn from one sample of a study of shared clonotypes between healthy human individuals. Some clones are missing from TCRdb's copy, which holds only in-frame ones; the method was immunoSEQ multiplex PCR. The table shows some 2,100,000 clones, with 90% to 97% occurring only once. Material: naive CD4+ T cells sorted from blood. Receptors originate from a man aged 18 to 35 in good health. The CDR3 runs from the conserved cysteine through the conserved F or W. The D gene is left open where the match is weak. Clone size is shown for a subset of rows, as once, few, many or a class of expanded clone.

CASSLGTSGSYNEQFF TGTGCCAGCAGCCTAGGGACTAGCGGGTCCTACAATGAGCAGTTCTTC 16 - TRBV5-4 TRBD2 TRBJ2-1
CASSIDGLNTEAFF TGTGCCAGCAGTATAGACGGCCTGAACACTGAAGCTTTCTTT 14 - TRBV7-9 - TRBJ1-1
CASSPLTGEETQYF TGTGCCAGTTCCCCTTTGACAGGAGAAGAGACCCAGTACTTC 14 once TRBV28 - TRBJ2-5
CATSLGAEQFF TGTGCCACCAGCCTGGGTGCTGAGCAGTTCTTC 11 - TRBV6-5 - TRBJ2-1
CAISEGLAGSEQYF TGTGCCATCAGCGAGGGACTAGCCGGGTCCGAGCAGTACTTC 14 - TRBV10-3 TRBD2 TRBJ2-7
CASSQAGQTPGNTIYF TGCGCCAGCAGCCAAGCGGGACAGACGCCCGGAAACACCATATATTTT 16 - TRBV4-1 TRBD1 TRBJ1-3
CASSDTTGSSYNEQFF TGCGCCAGCAGCGACACGACAGGGAGCTCCTACAATGAGCAGTTCTTC 16 - TRBV5-1 TRBD1 TRBJ2-1
CASSNPGGYEQYF TGTGCCAGCAGCAATCCAGGGGGGTACGAGCAGTACTTC 13 - TRBV5-6 - TRBJ2-7
CASSFNTGPATF TGTGCCAGCAGCTTTAATACCGGGCCAGCCACGTTC 12 - TRBV7-2 - TRBJ2-7
CSAREEPAQYF TGCAGTGCTAGAGAGGAGCCTGCGCAGTATTTT 11 - TRBV20-1 - TRBJ2-3
CATKGASNQPQHF TGTGCCACCAAGGGGGCTAGCAATCAGCCCCAGCATTTT 13 few TRBV11-2 TRBD1 TRBJ1-5
CASVPTGDYGYTF TGTGCCAGCGTACCAACAGGGGACTATGGCTACACCTTC 13 - TRBV7-9 TRBD1 TRBJ1-2
CASSQVTAFYGYTF TGTGCCAGCAGCCAAGTGACGGCTTTCTATGGCTACACCTTC 14 - TRBV14 - TRBJ1-2
CASSYRGGTEAFF TGTGCCAGCAGTTACAGGGGAGGCACTGAAGCTTTCTTT 13 - TRBV6-6 - TRBJ1-1
CASSIAGTGDSPLHF TGTGCCAGTAGTATCGCCGGGACAGGGGATTCACCCCTCCACTTT 15 once TRBV19 TRBD1 TRBJ1-6
CASSNTNYGYTF TGTGCCAGCAGTAACACTAACTATGGCTACACCTTC 12 - TRBV28 - TRBJ1-2
CATGPGELFF TGTGCCACCGGCCCCGGGGAGCTGTTTTTT 10 - TRBV11-2 - TRBJ2-2
CASRIPPNEQFF TGTGCCAGCAGAATTCCGCCGAATGAGCAGTTCTTC 12 - TRBV6-1 - TRBJ2-1
CASSRRGFTDTQYF TGTGCCAGCAGCCGGCGGGGCTTTACAGATACGCAGTATTTT 14 - TRBV6-5 - TRBJ2-3
CASSPGVPIGGELFF TGTGCCAGCAGCCCAGGAGTTCCCATCGGCGGGGAGCTGTTTTTT 15 - TRBV5-4 - TRBJ2-2
CASSLRPGTGNDYGYTF TGTGCCAGCAGTTTACGTCCAGGGACAGGGAATGACTATGGCTACACCTTC 17 - TRBV28 TRBD1 TRBJ1-2
CASSPSGANVLTF TGTGCCAGCAGCCCCTCGGGGGCCAACGTCCTGACTTTC 13 - TRBV28 - TRBJ2-6
CASTPPGGSDTQYF TGTGCCAGCACCCCCCCGGGGGGTTCAGATACGCAGTATTTT 14 once TRBV6-5 TRBD2 TRBJ2-3
CATRVDFQF TGTGCCACCCGGGTCGACTTTCAATTT 9 - TRBV3-1/TRBV3-2 - TRBJ2-3
CASSLEWGRVNSYNEQFF TGTGCCAGCAGCTTGGAATGGGGACGCGTTAACTCCTACAATGAGCAGTTCTTC 18 - TRBV5-6 - TRBJ2-1
CASSQDRAGLGSEAFF TGCGCCAGCAGCCAAGATCGGGCGGGGTTGGGTAGTGAAGCTTTCTTT 16 - TRBV4-1 - TRBJ1-1
CASSQDSSRLAGTGELFF TGCGCCAGCAGCCAAGATTCTAGCAGGCTAGCGGGCACCGGGGAGCTGTTTTTT 18 - TRBV4-3 TRBD2 TRBJ2-2
CASSLAGKYEQYF TGTGCCAGCAGCTTAGCCGGGAAGTACGAGCAGTACTTC 13 - TRBV7-2 - TRBJ2-7
CASMGRGINQPQHF TGTGCCAGTATGGGCAGGGGAATCAATCAGCCCCAGCATTTT 14 - TRBV19 - TRBJ1-5
CASSESRETQYF TGCGCCAGCAGTGAGTCAAGGGAGACCCAGTACTTC 12 - TRBV10-1 - TRBJ2-5
CASSFGQPYGYTF TGTGCCAGCAGCTTCGGACAGCCCTATGGCTACACCTTC 13 few TRBV5-6 - TRBJ1-2
CASSSPPGTSNYGYTF TGTGCCAGCAGTTCCCCCCCCGGGACTTCTAACTATGGCTACACCTTC 16 - TRBV28 - TRBJ1-2
CAWQTAYEQYF TGTGCCTGGCAGACAGCCTACGAGCAGTACTTC 11 - TRBV30 - TRBJ2-7
CSVVTGFSGANVLTF TGCAGCGTTGTAACAGGGTTCTCTGGGGCCAACGTCCTGACTTTC 15 - TRBV29-1 - TRBJ2-6
CASSLGGRNYNEQFF TGTGCCAGCAGCTTGGGCGGGAGAAACTACAATGAGCAGTTCTTC 15 - TRBV7-9 TRBD2 TRBJ2-1